This TCR beta chain was found in a study of blood T cell repertoires in COVID-19. Across the whole study: The analysed material was cDNA or gDNA that came from T cells, B-cell-depleted T cells, or PBMCs.

The CDR3 runs to 14 residues. Germline-derived CDR1 and CDR2 are MNHEY and SVGAGI. The ends were cut back, 0 bases at V and 8 bases at J, with 13 bases in the middle. Using immunoSEQ multiplex PCR, the repertoire was profiled, and TCRdb retains in-frame clones only, with some absent. Of tens of thousands of clones in the sample, 85% to 90% were seen once. The clonotype originates from a woman aged 55 to 70 with COVID-19, enrolled during active disease. What was sequenced was peripheral blood. The chain has TRBV6-5 and TRBJ1-2; possible D gene TRBD1, 6 bases. DNA for the CDR3: TGTGCCAGCAGTTACTCGCGGGGGGCGCGGGGCTACACCTTC. It codes for CASSYSRGARGYTF.